A selection of T cell receptor beta chains follows, all from one sample in a study of cytomegalovirus exposure and HLA in healthy donors. Assay used: immunoSEQ multiplex PCR; TCRdb lists only in-frame clones, some missing. Among 70,000 to 80,000 clones listed, 82% were seen once. Sequencing was carried out using PBMCs. These receptors originate from a man in his late teens or twenties in good health and CMV-seronegative. CDR3s include the opening cysteine and the closing phenylalanine or tryptophan. A D gene is named only where the DNA matches it firmly.

length: 15
D: TRBD2
V: TRBV11-1
CDR3: CASTQWGGSPYEQYF

length: 16
D: -
V: TRBV7-3
CDR3: CASSPSLAQAYNEQFF

length: 14
D: TRBD1
V: TRBV5-1
CDR3: CASSLEPGTGDAFF

length: 14
D: -
V: TRBV5-1
CDR3: CASSSLQITYEQYF

length: 18
D: TRBD2
V: TRBV7-2
CDR3: CASSRQGLAGGFGNIQYF

length: 16
D: TRBD2
V: TRBV27
CDR3: CASSSQSTSVQGEQYF

length: 12
D: -
V: TRBV11-3
CDR3: CASGFGNTKAFF

length: 14
D: -
V: TRBV6-6
CDR3: CASRGGSLADTQYF

length: 16
D: -
V: TRBV4-2
CDR3: CASSQEAASGANVLTF

length: 20
D: TRBD2
V: TRBV10-1
CDR3: CASSEPKRGLAGRYQETQYF

length: 14
D: TRBD1
V: TRBV10-2
CDR3: CASTQGQGNYGYTF

length: 12
D: -
V: TRBV10-3
CDR3: CAMGGLSYEQYF

length: 15
D: TRBD1
V: TRBV28
CDR3: CASSLLTGGHDEQFF

length: 16
D: -
V: TRBV7-9
CDR3: CASSPWGGNHNEKLFF

length: 16
D: TRBD2
V: TRBV7-8
CDR3: CASSLETSGRGWEQYF

length: 16
D: TRBD1
V: TRBV6-5
CDR3: CASSFTGTGSNTEAFF

length: 15
D: TRBD2
V: TRBV6-4
CDR3: CASSESSGSSYEQYF

length: 15
D: TRBD1
V: TRBV6-4
CDR3: CASSQIYRGHDEQYF

length: 14
D: TRBD2
V: TRBV25-1
CDR3: CASRKELAIDEQFF

length: 15
D: TRBD1
V: TRBV13
CDR3: CASSSAGTGTDTQYF

length: 22
D: TRBD1
V: TRBV28
CDR3: CASRINPPFRTGDDRSGNTIYF

length: 15
D: TRBD2
V: TRBV9
CDR3: CASSVVGRATDTQYF

length: 14
D: -
V: TRBV6-6
CDR3: CASSYAGQFTEQFF

length: 13
D: -
V: TRBV29-1
CDR3: CSVRRGVGSPLHF

length: 17
D: -
V: TRBV7-2
CDR3: CASSLSPGDLPNYGYTF

length: 15
D: TRBD2
V: TRBV4-1
CDR3: CASSLRGGRLGEQYF

length: 17
D: -
V: TRBV5-1
CDR3: CASSFLGKGDGAGELFF

length: 18
D: TRBD2
V: TRBV9
CDR3: CASSTLDYFRERGDEQFF

length: 15
D: -
V: TRBV9
CDR3: CASSGGPQGTDTQYF

length: 14
D: -
V: TRBV27
CDR3: CASERGAGYNEQFF

length: 13
D: -
V: TRBV29-1
CDR3: CSVAGSNTGELFF

length: 15
D: TRBD2
V: TRBV28
CDR3: CASSSAVLAGGEQYF

length: 15
D: -
V: TRBV21-1
CDR3: CASSKQLSGPGTQYF

length: 14
D: -
V: TRBV6-5
CDR3: CASSYPGLNTEAFF